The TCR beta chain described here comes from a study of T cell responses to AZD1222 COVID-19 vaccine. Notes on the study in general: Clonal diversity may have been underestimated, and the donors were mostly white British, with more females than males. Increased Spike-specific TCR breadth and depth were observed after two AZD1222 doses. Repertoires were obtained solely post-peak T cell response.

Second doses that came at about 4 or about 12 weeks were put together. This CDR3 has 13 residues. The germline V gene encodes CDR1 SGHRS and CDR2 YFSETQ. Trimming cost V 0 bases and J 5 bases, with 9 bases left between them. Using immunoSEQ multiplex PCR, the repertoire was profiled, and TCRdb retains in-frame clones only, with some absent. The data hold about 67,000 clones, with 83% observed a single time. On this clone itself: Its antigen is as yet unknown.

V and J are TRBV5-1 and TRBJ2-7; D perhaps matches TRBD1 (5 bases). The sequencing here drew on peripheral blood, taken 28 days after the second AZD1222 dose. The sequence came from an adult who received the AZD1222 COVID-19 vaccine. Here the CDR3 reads CASSLGRANEQYF. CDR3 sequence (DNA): TGCGCCAGCAGCTTGGGCAGGGCAAACGAGCAGTACTTC.